The 16 T cell receptor beta chains presented below share a single source sample, sequenced in a study of PD-1 blockade in classical Hodgkin lymphoma. No patient escaped relapse after autologous stem cell transplantation, and brentuximab vedotin exposure varied. TCRdb keeps only in-frame clones here, not all; method: immunoSEQ multiplex PCR. The sample includes 21,000 or so clones, 70% to 85% of them seen just once. This specimen consisted of peripheral blood mononuclear cells (PBMCs), obtained at baseline. Source of these receptors: a human donor with classical Hodgkin lymphoma.

This clone has a count of ten or more. Other nucleotide sequences from this sample produce the same CDR3. The rearrangement joins TRBV15 to TRBJ1-1, with D perhaps TRBD1 (5 bases). Trimming stripped 1 base from V and 5 bases from J, with 5 bases between. CDR3 size: 12 residues. In germline, CDR1 is LNHNV, CDR2 YYDKDF (reference sequence). In nucleotides, the CDR3 is TGTGCCACCAGCAGAGGGGGGACTGAAGCTTTCTTT. It is translated as CATSRGGTEAFF.

The chain carries TRBV6-6 and TRBJ2-7; no reliable D call. The ends were cut back, 4 bases at V and 1 base at J, with 8 bases in the middle. Germline CDR1 and CDR2: MNHNY and SVGAGI (reference sequence). This CDR3 region has 13 residues. Written as DNA, the CDR3 is TGTGCCAGCAGTTTCCCCGAGTCCTACGAGCAGTACTTC. This gives the protein CASSFPESYEQYF.

The chain employs TRBV9 and TRBJ1-2; the D is unclear. The V gene's germline CDR1 is SGDLS and CDR2 YYNGEE. The length of the CDR3 is 15 residues. V gave up 0 bases and J gave up 0 bases, with 9 bases separating them. CDR3 in amino acids: CASSVESDSNYGYTF. Here the CDR3 DNA reads TGTGCCAGCAGCGTAGAGTCAGATTCTAACTATGGCTACACCTTC.

This chain joins TRBV23-1 and TRBJ1-1, with D maybe TRBD1 (6 bases). TRBV23-1 is known as an ORF, though its function is uncertain. There are 19 residues in the CDR3. V shed 1 base and J shed 1 base, with 22 bases lying between them. The CDR3 region is CASSQCLDRTKGGNTEAFF. CDR3 DNA: TGCGCCAGCAGTCAATGTCTCGACAGAACCAAAGGGGGGAACACTGAAGCTTTCTTT.

V usage is TRBV19 and J usage is TRBJ2-1, with 7 nucleotides matching TRBD2. Looked up from germline, CDR1 is LNHDA and CDR2 is SQIVND (reference sequence). The CDR3 has 15 residues. V trimming: 7 bases; J trimming: 0 bases; junction bases outside the gene matches: 6. Written as DNA, the CDR3 is TGTGCCAGTACAGCGGGATCTAGCTCCTACAATGAGCAGTTCTTC. Translating it yields CASTAGSSSYNEQFF.

CDR3 sequence reads: CASSPTGWETQYF. The CDR3, as DNA: TGTGCCAGTAGTCCGACAGGGTGGGAGACCCAGTACTTC. The chain employs TRBV19 and TRBJ2-5; 7 bases line up with TRBD1. This CDR3 has 13 amino acids. Germline trimming cut 5 bases from V and 5 bases from J; bases unmatched to any gene: 5. The germline V gene encodes CDR1 LNHDA and CDR2 SQIVND (reference sequence).

The rearrangement links TRBV19 to TRBJ2-5; TRBD1 agrees at 8 bases. The CDR3 totals 15 residues. Trimming cost V 3 bases and J 5 bases; bases outside gene matches: 8. The V gene's germline CDR1 is LNHDA and CDR2 SQIVND (reference sequence). In nucleotides, the CDR3 is TGTGCCAGTAGTATCCAACAGGGGGTGGTGGAGACCCAGTACTTC. This sequence encodes CASSIQQGVVETQYF. The variable domain in full, with the rest retrieved from reference TRBV19 and TRBJ2-5, is DGGITQSPKYLFRKEGQNVTLSCEQNLNHDAMYWYRQDPGQGLRLIYYSQIVNDFQKGDIAEGYSVSREKKESFPLTVTSAQKNPTAFYLCASSIQQGVVETQYFGPGTRLLVL.

This rearrangement joins TRBV4-1 to TRBJ1-2; D gene uncertain. Trimming removed 0 bases at V and 6 bases at J, with 11 bases between. CDR3 size: 14 residues. The germline gives CDR1 MGHRA, CDR2 YSYEKL. CDR3: CASSQEGRQDGYTF. CDR3 nucleotide sequence: TGCGCCAGCAGCCAAGAGGGCAGACAAGATGGCTACACCTTC.

The rearrangement uses TRBV6-6 and TRBJ2-7; the D is unclear. Germline values: CDR1 MNHNY, CDR2 SVGAGI (reference sequence). There are 12 residues in the CDR3. V shed 0 bases and J shed 5 bases, with 5 bases lying between them. The CDR3 sequence: CASSYSVNEQYF. In nucleotides, the CDR3 is TGTGCCAGCAGTTACTCAGTCAACGAGCAGTACTTC.

This clone ranks as medium-sized. The chain couples TRBV9 to TRBJ2-1; 7 bases agree with TRBD2. The junction had 4 bases not matched to a gene; V was cut back by 1 base and J by 3 bases. This CDR3 comprises 15 residues. The germline CDR1 and CDR2 sequences are SGDLS and YYNGEE. The CDR3 DNA is TGTGCCAGCAGCGTAAAGCGGGAATTCTACAATGAGCAGTTCTTC. Translation: CASSVKREFYNEQFF.

The chain combines TRBV21-1 with TRBJ2-1; the DNA was not used to check the table's D call, TRBD2. TRBV21-1 is annotated as a pseudogene. The length of the CDR3 is 14 residues. In DNA, the CDR3 is TGTGCCAGCAGCAAACGGGGGGCGGACAATGAGCAGTTCTTC. Amino acid sequence: CASSKRGADNEQFF.

The V gene is TRBV5-8, the J gene TRBJ2-7, with D unclear. This CDR3 has 13 residues. V was clipped by 4 bases and J by 5 bases, with 13 bases between them. Germline CDR1 reads SGHTS; CDR2 reads YDEGEE. DNA of the CDR3: TGTGCCAGCAGCCGGAAAAGCGTCGACGAGCAGTACTTC. This gives the protein CASSRKSVDEQYF.

This clone was seen a single time. This chain uses TRBV4-1 with TRBJ1-1, with D unclear. Germline CDR1 reads MGHRA; CDR2 reads YSYEKL. The CDR3 covers 14 residues. V shed 0 bases and J shed 3 bases, with 8 bases lying between them. This CDR3 reads CASSQEGGYTEAFF. For the CDR3, the DNA is TGCGCCAGCAGCCAAGAGGGCGGATACACTGAAGCTTTCTTT.

This clone came up once. This chain links TRBV18 with TRBJ2-7; D may correspond to TRBD1 or TRBD2 (5 bases each). V was trimmed by 5 bases and J by 3 bases, leaving 14 bases between them. Per germline, CDR1 KGHSH and CDR2 LQKENI. The CDR3 length is 14 residues. Written as DNA, the CDR3 is TGTGCCAGCTCATCCGGGACGCAGGACTACGAGCAGTACTTC. It translates to CASSSGTQDYEQYF.

The chain links TRBV4-1 to TRBJ2-3; D ambiguous. CDR3 length equals 14 residues. Trimming shortened V by 4 bases and J by 2 bases, and 10 bases separated the two germline ends. CDR1 and CDR2 from the germline V gene are MGHRA and YSYEKL. The CDR3 loop is CASSRIRDTDTQYF. CDR3 in DNA: TGCGCCAGCAGCCGGATACGAGACACAGATACGCAGTATTTT.

The CDR3 sequence is CASSQDVVDKETQYF. In nucleotides, the CDR3 is TGCGCCAGCAGCCAAGATGTCGTGGACAAAGAGACCCAGTACTTC. The J gene is TRBJ2-5, the V gene TRBV4-3; tentatively, D is TRBD1 (5 bases). Per the germline V gene, CDR1 is LGHNA and CDR2 is YSLEER. V was clipped by 0 bases and J by 3 bases, with 11 bases between them. CDR3 length equals 15 residues.